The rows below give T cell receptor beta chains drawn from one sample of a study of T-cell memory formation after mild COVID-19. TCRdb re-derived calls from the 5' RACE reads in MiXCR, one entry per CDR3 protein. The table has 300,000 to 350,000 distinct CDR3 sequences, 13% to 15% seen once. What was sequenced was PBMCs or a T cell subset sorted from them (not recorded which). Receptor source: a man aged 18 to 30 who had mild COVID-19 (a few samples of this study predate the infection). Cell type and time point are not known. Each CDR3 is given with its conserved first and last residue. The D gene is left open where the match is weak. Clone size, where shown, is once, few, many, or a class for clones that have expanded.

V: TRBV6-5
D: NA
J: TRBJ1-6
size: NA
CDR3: CASSPVGRYIRSPLHF
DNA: TGTGCCAGCAGTCCGGTTGGCAGGTACATACGCTCACCCCTCCACTTT

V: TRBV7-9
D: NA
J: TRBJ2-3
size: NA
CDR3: CASRPGGAGRTDTQYF
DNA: TGTGCCAGCAGACCAGGGGGTGCGGGGCGCACAGATACGCAGTATTTT

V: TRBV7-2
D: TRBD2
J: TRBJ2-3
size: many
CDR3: CASSLRRGAGEPDTQYF
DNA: TGTGCCAGCAGCCTCCGACGTGGGGCGGGGGAACCGGATACGCAGTATTTT

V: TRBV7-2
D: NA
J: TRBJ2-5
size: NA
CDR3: CASSLAAGETQYF
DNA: TGTGCCAGCAGCTTAGCGGCAGGGGAGACCCAGTACTTC

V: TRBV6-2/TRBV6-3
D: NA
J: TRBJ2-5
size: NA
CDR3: CASSWVVDGTQYF
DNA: TGTGCCAGCAGTTGGGTGGTCGATGGGACCCAGTACTTC

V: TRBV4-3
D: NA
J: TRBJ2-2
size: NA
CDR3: CASSHAGELFF
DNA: TGCGCCAGCAGCCACGCCGGGGAGCTGTTTTTT

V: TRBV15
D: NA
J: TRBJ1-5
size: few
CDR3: CATSREVGIQPQHF
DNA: TGTGCCACCAGCAGAGAGGTGGGGATTCAGCCCCAGCATTTT

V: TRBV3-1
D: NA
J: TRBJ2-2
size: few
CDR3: CASSQQGTTGELFF
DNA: TGTGCCAGCAGCCAGCAGGGGACCACCGGGGAGCTGTTTTTT

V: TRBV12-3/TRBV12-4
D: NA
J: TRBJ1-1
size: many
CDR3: CASRPTRITEAFF
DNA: TGTGCCAGCAGACCGACACGAATAACTGAAGCTTTCTTT

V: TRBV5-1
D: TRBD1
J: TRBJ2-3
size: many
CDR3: CASSLGQGIDTQYF
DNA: TGCGCCAGCAGCTTGGGACAGGGTATAGATACGCAGTATTTT

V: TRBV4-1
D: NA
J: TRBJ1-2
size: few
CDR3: CASRPGTGPYGYTF
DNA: TGCGCCAGCAGACCTGGAACGGGGCCTTATGGCTACACCTTC

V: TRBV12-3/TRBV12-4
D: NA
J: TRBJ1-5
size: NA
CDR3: CASSSRDGEEPQHF
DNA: TGTGCCAGCAGTAGCCGGGACGGGGAGGAGCCCCAGCATTTT

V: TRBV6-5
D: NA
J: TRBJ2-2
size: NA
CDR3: CASSPELLVGRELFF
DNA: TGTGCCAGCAGCCCCGAGTTGCTCGTTGGCAGGGAGCTGTTTTTT

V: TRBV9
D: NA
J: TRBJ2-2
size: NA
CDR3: CASSVANAPNTGELFF
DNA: TGTGCCAGCAGCGTAGCTAATGCGCCGAACACCGGGGAGCTGTTTTTT

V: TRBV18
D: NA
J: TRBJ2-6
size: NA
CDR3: CASSPLGGLSSGANVLTF
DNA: TGTGCCAGCTCACCATTGGGTGGGCTTAGCTCTGGGGCCAACGTCCTGACTTTC

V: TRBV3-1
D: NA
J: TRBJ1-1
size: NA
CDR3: CASVGTNTEAFF
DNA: TGTGCCAGCGTGGGGACGAACACTGAAGCTTTCTTT

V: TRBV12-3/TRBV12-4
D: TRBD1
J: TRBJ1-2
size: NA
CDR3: CASSPNGGQGRYGYTF
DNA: TGTGCCAGCAGTCCGAACGGGGGACAGGGCCGTTATGGCTACACCTTC

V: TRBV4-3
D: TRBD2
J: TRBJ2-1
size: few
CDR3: CASSQGGGTDEQFF
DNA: TGCGCCAGCAGCCAAGGGGGGGGGACCGATGAGCAGTTCTTC

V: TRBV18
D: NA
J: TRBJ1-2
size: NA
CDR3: CASSPPSLGGSNYGYTF
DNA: TGTGCCAGCTCACCACCATCTTTGGGGGGCTCTAACTATGGCTACACCTTC

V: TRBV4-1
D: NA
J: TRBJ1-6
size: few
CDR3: CASSKARDSPLHF
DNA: TGCGCCAGCAGCAAAGCGAGGGATTCACCCCTCCACTTT

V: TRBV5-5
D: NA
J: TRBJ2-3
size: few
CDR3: CASSWTRWTDTQYF
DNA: TGTGCCAGCAGCTGGACGAGGTGGACAGATACGCAGTATTTT

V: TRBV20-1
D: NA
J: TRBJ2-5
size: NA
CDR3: CSAKTSIETQYF
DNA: TGCAGTGCAAAAACTAGTATCGAGACCCAGTACTTC

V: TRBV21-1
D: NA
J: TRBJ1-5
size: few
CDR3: CASSKALWDRVNQPQHF
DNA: TGTGCCAGCAGCAAAGCGCTATGGGACAGGGTTAATCAGCCCCAGCATTTT

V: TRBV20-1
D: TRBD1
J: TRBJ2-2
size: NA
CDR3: CSARDLRTGSTGELFF
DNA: TGCAGTGCTAGAGATCTCCGGACAGGGAGCACCGGGGAGCTGTTTTTT

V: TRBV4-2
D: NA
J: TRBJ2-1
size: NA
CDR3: CASSQAGQGNGFGEQFF
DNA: TGTGCCAGCAGCCAAGCCGGGCAGGGGAACGGCTTTGGTGAGCAGTTCTTC

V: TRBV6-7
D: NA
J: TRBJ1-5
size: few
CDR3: CASSYDRPSSNQPQHF
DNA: TGTGCCAGCAGTTACGACCGTCCGTCTAGCAATCAGCCCCAGCATTTT

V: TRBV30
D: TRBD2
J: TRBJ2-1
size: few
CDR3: CAWSPWRGGLGEQFF
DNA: TGTGCCTGGAGTCCATGGCGGGGGGGTCTCGGTGAGCAGTTCTTC

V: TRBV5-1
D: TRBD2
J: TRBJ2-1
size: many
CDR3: CASSYIAGVYNEQFF
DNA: TGCGCCAGCAGCTATATAGCGGGGGTTTACAATGAGCAGTTCTTC

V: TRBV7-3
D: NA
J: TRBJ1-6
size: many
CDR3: CASSLYKDSPLHF
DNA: TGTGCCAGCAGCTTATATAAAGATTCACCCCTCCACTTT

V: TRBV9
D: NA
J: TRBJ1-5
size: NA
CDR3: CASSEKHTGPGQPQHF
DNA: TGTGCCAGCAGCGAAAAACATACAGGGCCGGGACAGCCCCAGCATTTT

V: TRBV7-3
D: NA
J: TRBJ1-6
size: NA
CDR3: CASSEVGAHNSPLHF
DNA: TGTGCCAGCAGTGAAGTGGGGGCCCATAATTCACCCCTCCACTTT

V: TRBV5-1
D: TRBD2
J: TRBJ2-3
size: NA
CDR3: CASSLGGGGGPTDTQYF
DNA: TGCGCCAGCAGCCTTGGAGGCGGCGGGGGGCCCACAGATACGCAGTATTTT

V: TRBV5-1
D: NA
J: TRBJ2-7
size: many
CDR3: CASSPDGGGARYEQYF
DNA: TGCGCCAGCAGCCCCGATGGGGGGGGCGCAAGGTACGAGCAGTACTTC

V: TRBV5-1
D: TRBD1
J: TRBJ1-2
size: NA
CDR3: CASSVEGQDGYTF
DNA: TGCGCCAGCAGCGTAGAGGGACAGGATGGCTACACCTTC

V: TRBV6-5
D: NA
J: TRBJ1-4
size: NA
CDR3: CASSYGAALNEKLFF
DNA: TGTGCCAGCAGTTACGGCGCTGCCCTTAATGAAAAACTGTTTTTT

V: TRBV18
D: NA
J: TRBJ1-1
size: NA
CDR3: CASSPLGTNTEAFF
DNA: TGTGCCAGCTCACCATTGGGCACGAACACTGAAGCTTTCTTT

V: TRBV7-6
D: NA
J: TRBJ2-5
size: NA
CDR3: CASSNRLTGEEETQYF
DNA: TGTGCCAGCAGCAACCGATTAACAGGGGAGGAAGAGACCCAGTACTTC

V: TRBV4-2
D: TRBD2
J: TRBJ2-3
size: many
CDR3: CASSQEWSGGSTDTQYF
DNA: TGTGCCAGCAGCCAAGAGTGGAGCGGGGGGAGCACAGATACGCAGTATTTT

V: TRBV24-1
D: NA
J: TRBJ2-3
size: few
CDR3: CATSDYGSTDTQYF
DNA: TGTGCCACCAGTGATTATGGGAGCACAGATACGCAGTATTTT

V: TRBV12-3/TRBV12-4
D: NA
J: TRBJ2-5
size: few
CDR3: CASTRIDLRETQYF
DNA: TGTGCCAGTACCCGTATCGACCTGCGCGAGACCCAGTACTTC

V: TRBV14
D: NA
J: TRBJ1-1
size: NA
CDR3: CASSQFSNAEAFF
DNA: TGTGCCAGCAGCCAATTCAGTAACGCTGAAGCTTTCTTT

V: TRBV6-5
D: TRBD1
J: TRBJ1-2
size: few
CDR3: CASSYSNWQGANYGYTF
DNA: TGTGCCAGCAGTTACTCGAACTGGCAGGGGGCCAACTATGGCTACACCTTC

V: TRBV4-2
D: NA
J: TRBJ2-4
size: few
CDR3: CASSQRQSGVRNIQYF
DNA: TGTGCCAGCAGCCAACGGCAATCCGGGGTCCGAAACATTCAGTACTTC

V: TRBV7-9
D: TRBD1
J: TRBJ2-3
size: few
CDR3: CASSWGTADTQYF
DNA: TGTGCCAGCAGCTGGGGGACAGCGGATACGCAGTATTTT

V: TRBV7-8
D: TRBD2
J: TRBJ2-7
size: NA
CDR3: CASSLGNSGGGPYEQYF
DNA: TGTGCCAGCAGCTTAGGAAATAGCGGGGGCGGACCCTACGAGCAGTACTTC

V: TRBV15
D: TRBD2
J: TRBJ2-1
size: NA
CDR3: CATSGYLAGGLFFQNEQFF
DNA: TGTGCCACCAGCGGGTATTTAGCGGGGGGGCTTTTTTTCCAAAATGAGCAGTTCTTC

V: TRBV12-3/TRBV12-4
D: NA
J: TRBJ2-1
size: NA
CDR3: CASSRDLAGAHEQFF
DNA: TGTGCCAGCAGTCGTGACCTGGCAGGGGCCCATGAGCAGTTCTTC

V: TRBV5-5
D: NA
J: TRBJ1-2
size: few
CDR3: CASSWDGYGYTF
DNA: TGTGCCAGCAGCTGGGACGGGTATGGCTACACCTTC

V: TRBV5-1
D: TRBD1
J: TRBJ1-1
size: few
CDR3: CASSLDPDREVTEAFF
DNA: TGCGCCAGCAGCTTGGACCCCGACAGGGAAGTAACTGAAGCTTTCTTT

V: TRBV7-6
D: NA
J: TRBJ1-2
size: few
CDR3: CASSLGRGGLVYGYTF
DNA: TGTGCCAGCAGCTTAGGACGCGGGGGGCTCGTCTATGGCTACACCTTC

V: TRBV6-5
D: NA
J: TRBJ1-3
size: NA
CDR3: CASSYSSGGASGNTIYF
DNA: TGTGCCAGCAGTTACTCGAGTGGGGGGGCATCTGGAAACACCATATATTTT

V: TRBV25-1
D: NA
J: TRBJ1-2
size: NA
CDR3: CASSQGFGYTF
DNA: TGTGCCAGCAGCCAGGGTTTTGGCTACACCTTC

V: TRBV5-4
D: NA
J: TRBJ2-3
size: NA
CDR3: CASSFWKDTQYF
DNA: TGTGCCAGCAGCTTCTGGAAGGATACGCAGTATTTT